This T cell receptor (beta chain) comes out of a study of response to subunit inactivated influenza vaccine. Study-wide findings and caveats: Authors suggested seasonal influenza vaccinations each recruit few new T cells.

The germline V gene encodes CDR1 MGHDK and CDR2 SYGVNS. The germline V and J ends were trimmed by 5 bases and 5 bases, with 18 bases remaining between them. The CDR3 is made up of 15 amino acids. This clonotype came up a few times. Its cognate antigen is unknown. TCRdb re-derived calls from the RT-PCR reads in MiXCR, one entry per CDR3 protein. The table lists almost 250,000 distinct CDR3 sequences, 12% of them singletons. The chain uses TRBV25-1 and TRBJ2-5; TRBD2 is a possible D gene (6 bases). Sequencing used non-naive T cells sorted from PBMCs, obtained 14 to 15 days before vaccination. The TCR was taken from a man aged 45-60 years who received an inactivated influenza vaccine. The CDR3 region is CASSFSGGGCETQYF. CDR3 DNA: TGTGCCAGCAGTTTTTCCGGGGGAGGCTGCGAGACCCAGTACTTC.